This T cell receptor (beta chain) was sequenced in a study of CD8 T cells in Susac syndrome. High-throughput TCR beta sequencing covered peripheral CD8+ and CD4+ T cells. The multiple sclerosis control group comprised treatment-naive patients with stable or active relapsing-remitting disease. Regarding the study as a whole: It was acknowledged in the study that the number of individuals who were included in its TCR sequencing and HLA analysis was relatively small.

CDR3 length: 14 residues. V was cut by 0 bases and J by 4 bases, with 9 bases left in between. CDR1 LGHDT and CDR2 YNNKEL come from the germline V gene (reference sequence). Comments on this clonotype: Its target is not known.

Reverse transcription of roughly 0.5 to 1 ug RNA used random hexamers. The method of amplification for TCR beta CDR3 was immunoSEQ multiplex PCR, covering 54 Vbeta and 13 Jbeta. TCRdb analysed the immunoSEQ multiplex PCR reads with MiXCR anew, one entry per CDR3 protein. In the table there are approximately 71,000 distinct CDR3 sequences, just over 95% of which are singletons. The V gene is TRBV3-1, the J gene TRBJ1-2; the D is unclear. The receptor comes from a human donor with multiple sclerosis. Sequenced: CD4+ T cells from PBMCs. The CDR3: CASSQDWSSYGYTF. The CDR3 DNA follows: TGTGCCAGCAGCCAAGACTGGTCCAGCTATGGCTACACCTTC.